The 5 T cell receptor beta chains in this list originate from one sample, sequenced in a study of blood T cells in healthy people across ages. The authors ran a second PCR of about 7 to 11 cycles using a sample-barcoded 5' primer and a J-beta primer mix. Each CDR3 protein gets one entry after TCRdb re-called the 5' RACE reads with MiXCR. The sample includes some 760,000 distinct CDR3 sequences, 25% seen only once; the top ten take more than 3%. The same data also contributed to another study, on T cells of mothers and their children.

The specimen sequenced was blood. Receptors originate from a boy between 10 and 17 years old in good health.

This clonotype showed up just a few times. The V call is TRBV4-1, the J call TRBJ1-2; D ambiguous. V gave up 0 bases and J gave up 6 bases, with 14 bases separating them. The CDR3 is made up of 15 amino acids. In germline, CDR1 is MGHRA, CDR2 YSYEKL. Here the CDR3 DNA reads TGCGCCAGCAGCCAAGAAGACACTTCCAACCATGGCTACACCTTC. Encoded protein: CASSQEDTSNHGYTF.

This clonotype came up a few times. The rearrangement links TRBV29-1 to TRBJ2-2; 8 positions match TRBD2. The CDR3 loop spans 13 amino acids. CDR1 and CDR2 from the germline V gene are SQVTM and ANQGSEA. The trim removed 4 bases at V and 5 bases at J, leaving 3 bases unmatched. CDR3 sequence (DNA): TGCAGCGTTGCCCCGGGAGGGACCGGGGAGCTGTTTTTT. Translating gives CSVAPGGTGELFF.

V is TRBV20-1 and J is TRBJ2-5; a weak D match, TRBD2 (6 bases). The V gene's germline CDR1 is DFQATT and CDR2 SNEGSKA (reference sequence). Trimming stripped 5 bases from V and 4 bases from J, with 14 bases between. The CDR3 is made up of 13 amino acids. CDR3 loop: CSAPTVSGETQYF. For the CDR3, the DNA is TGCAGTGCTCCCACCGTTAGCGGAGAGACCCAGTACTTC.

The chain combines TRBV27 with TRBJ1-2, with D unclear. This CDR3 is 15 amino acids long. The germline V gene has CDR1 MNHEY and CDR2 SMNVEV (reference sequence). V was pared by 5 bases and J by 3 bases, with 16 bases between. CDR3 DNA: TGTGCCAGCAGTCTCAATGGGGAGGGCCACTATGGCTACACCTTC. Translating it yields CASSLNGEGHYGYTF.

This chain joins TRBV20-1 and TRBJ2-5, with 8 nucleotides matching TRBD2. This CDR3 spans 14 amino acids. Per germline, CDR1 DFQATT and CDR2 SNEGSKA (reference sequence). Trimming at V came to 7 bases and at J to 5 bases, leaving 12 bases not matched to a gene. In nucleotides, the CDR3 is TGCAGTGGCCTTATAGCGGGACGTTGGGAGACCCAGTACTTC. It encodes CSGLIAGRWETQYF.